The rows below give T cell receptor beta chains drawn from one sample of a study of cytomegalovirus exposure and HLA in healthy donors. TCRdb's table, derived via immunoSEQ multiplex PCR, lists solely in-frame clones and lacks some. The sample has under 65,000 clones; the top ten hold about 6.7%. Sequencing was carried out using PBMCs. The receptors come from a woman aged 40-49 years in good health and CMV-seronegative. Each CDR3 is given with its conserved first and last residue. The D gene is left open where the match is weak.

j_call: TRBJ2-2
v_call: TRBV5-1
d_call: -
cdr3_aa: CASSFEAGSGELFF
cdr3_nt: TGCGCCAGCAGCTTCGAGGCAGGGTCCGGGGAGCTGTTTTTT

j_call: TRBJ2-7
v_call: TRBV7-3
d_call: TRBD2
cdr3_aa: CASSLAGTSGTGAYEQYF
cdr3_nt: TGTGCCAGCAGCTTAGCCGGGACTAGCGGGACTGGGGCCTACGAGCAGTACTTC

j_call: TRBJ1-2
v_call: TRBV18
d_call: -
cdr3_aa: CASSPDSDANYGYTF
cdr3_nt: TGTGCCAGCTCACCGGACAGCGACGCTAACTATGGCTACACCTTC

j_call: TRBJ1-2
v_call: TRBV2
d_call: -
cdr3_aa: CASSAGNYGYTF
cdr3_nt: TGTGCCAGCAGTGCGGGGAACTATGGCTACACCTTC

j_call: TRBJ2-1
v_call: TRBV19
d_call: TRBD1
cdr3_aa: CASTGTGGFGNEQFF
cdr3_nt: TGTGCCAGTACCGGGACAGGGGGTTTTGGCAATGAGCAGTTCTTC

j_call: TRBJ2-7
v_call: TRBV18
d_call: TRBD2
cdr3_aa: CASSFGTSASSYEQYF
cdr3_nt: TGTGCCAGCTCATTTGGGACTAGCGCAAGCTCCTACGAGCAGTACTTC

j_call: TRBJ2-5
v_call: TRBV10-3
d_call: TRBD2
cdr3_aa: CAISGTGLAEGETQYF
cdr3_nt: TGTGCCATCAGTGGGACGGGACTAGCGGAAGGAGAGACCCAGTACTTC

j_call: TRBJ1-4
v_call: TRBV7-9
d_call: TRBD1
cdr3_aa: CASSFLTDRGRSNEKLFF
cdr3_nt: TGTGCCAGCAGTTTTTTGACGGACAGGGGGAGGTCTAATGAAAAACTGTTTTTT

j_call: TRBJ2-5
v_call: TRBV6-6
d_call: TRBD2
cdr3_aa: CASSYVGTSGETQYF
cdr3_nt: TGTGCCAGCAGTTACGTTGGGACTAGCGGCGAGACCCAGTACTTC

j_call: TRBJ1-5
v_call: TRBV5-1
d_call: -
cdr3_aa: CASSLEGVGQPQHF
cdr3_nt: TGCGCCAGCAGCTTGGAGGGGGTTGGGCAGCCCCAGCATTTT

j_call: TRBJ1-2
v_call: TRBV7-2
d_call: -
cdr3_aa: CASSSSFSGQESGYTF
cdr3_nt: TGTGCCAGCAGCTCCTCCTTTAGCGGGCAGGAGAGTGGCTACACCTTC

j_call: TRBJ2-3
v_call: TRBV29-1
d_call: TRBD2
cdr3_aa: CSVLGEKTSGQTDTQYF
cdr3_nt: TGCAGCGTTCTAGGGGAAAAGACTAGCGGGCAGACAGATACGCAGTATTTT

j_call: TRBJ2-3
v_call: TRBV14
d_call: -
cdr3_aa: CASSQDQDKPDTQYF
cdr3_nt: TGTGCCAGCAGCCAAGACCAGGATAAGCCAGATACGCAGTATTTT

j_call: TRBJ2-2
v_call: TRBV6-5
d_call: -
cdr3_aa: CASSSSGGGVTGELFF
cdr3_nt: TGTGCCAGCAGTTCCTCAGGAGGGGGGGTCACCGGGGAGCTGTTTTTT

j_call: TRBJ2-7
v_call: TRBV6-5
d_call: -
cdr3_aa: CASSFDRRGYEQYF
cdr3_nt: TGTGCCAGCAGTTTTGACAGAAGGGGCTACGAGCAGTACTTC

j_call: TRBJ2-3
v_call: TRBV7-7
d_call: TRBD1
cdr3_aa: CASSATGEYGDTQYF
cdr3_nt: TGTGCCAGCAGCGCGACAGGGGAGTATGGAGATACGCAGTATTTT

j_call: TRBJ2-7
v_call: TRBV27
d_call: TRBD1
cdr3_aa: CASSPRGYRGSEQYF
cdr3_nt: TGTGCCAGCAGTCCCCGTGGGTACAGGGGCAGCGAGCAGTACTTC

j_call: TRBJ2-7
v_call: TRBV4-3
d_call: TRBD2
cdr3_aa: CASSQRSGKNEQYF
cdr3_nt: TGCGCCAGCAGCCAGAGGAGCGGGAAAAACGAGCAGTACTTC

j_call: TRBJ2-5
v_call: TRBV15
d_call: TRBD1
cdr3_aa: CATSGNQGVRAETQYF
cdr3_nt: TGTGCCACCAGCGGAAACCAGGGGGTACGGGCTGAGACCCAGTACTTC

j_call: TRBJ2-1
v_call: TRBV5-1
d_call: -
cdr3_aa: CASSSRAAEQFF
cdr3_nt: TGCGCCAGCAGCTCCAGGGCAGCGGAGCAGTTCTTC

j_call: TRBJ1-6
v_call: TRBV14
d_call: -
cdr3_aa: CASRRAGGGSPLHF
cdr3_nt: TGTGCCAGCAGACGGGCCGGCGGAGGATCACCCCTCCACTTT

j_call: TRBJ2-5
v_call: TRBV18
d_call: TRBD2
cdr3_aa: CASSPQRGLEETQYF
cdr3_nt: TGTGCCAGCTCACCACAGCGGGGTTTGGAGGAGACCCAGTACTTC

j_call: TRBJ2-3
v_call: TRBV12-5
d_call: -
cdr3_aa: CASGPNPTDAQYF
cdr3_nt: TGTGCTAGTGGTCCCAACCCCACAGATGCGCAGTATTTT

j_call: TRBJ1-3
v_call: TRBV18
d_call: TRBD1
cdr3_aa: CASSPSTGAGNTIYF
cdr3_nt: TGTGCCAGCTCACCATCGACAGGGGCTGGAAACACCATATATTTT

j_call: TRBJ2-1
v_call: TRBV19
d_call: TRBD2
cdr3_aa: CASNQDGTTRTKQFF
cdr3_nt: TGTGCCAGTAACCAGGACGGGACTACCCGAACTAAGCAGTTCTTC

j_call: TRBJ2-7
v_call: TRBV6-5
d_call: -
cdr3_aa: CASSWGGVSYEQYF
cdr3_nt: TGTGCCAGCAGTTGGGGCGGAGTATCCTACGAGCAGTACTTC

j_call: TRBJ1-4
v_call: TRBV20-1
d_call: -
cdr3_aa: CSAPGGEKLFF
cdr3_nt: TGCAGTGCACCGGGGGGTGAAAAACTGTTTTTT

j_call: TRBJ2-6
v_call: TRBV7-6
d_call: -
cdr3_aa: CASSLLAGANVLTF
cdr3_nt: TGTGCCAGCAGCCTACTCGCTGGGGCCAACGTCCTGACTTTC

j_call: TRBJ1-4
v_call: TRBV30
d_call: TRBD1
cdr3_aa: CAWSQDRDEKLFF
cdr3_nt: TGTGCCTGGAGTCAGGACAGGGATGAAAAACTGTTTTTT

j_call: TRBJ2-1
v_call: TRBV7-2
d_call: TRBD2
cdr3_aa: CASSLAGGPHEQFF
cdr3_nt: TGTGCCAGCTCCCTAGCGGGAGGGCCCCATGAGCAGTTCTTC

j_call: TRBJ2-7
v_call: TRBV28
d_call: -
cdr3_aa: CASSFALEGADEQYF
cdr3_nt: TGTGCCAGCAGTTTCGCCCTGGAGGGGGCGGACGAGCAGTACTTC

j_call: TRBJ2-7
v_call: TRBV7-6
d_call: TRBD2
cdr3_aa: CASSPRGTSGSYEQYF
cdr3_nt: TGTGCCAGCAGCCCTAGAGGGACTAGCGGCTCCTACGAGCAGTACTTC

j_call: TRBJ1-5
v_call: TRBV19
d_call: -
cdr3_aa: CASSISGGNQPQHF
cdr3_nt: TGTGCCAGTAGTATCTCGGGGGGCAATCAGCCCCAGCATTTT

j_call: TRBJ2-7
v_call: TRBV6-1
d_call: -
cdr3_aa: CASSEAGGASYEQYF
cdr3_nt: TGTGCCAGCAGTGAAGCCGGCGGGGCCTCCTACGAGCAGTACTTC

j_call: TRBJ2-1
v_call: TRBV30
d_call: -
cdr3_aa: CAWSVRGSSYNEQFF
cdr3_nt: TGTGCCTGGAGTGTAAGGGGGAGCTCCTACAATGAGCAGTTCTTC